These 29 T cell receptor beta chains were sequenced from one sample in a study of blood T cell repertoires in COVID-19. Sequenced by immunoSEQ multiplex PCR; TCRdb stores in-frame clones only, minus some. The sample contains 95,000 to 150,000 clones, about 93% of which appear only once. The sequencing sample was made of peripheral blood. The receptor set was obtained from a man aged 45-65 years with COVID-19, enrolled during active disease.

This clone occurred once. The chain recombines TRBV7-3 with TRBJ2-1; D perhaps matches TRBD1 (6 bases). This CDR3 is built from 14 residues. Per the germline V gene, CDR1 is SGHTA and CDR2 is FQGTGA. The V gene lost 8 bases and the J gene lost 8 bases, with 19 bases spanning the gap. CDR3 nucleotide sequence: TGTGCCAGCCTTCCCGGGACAAATGGGCATGAGCAGTTCTTC. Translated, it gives CASLPGTNGHEQFF.

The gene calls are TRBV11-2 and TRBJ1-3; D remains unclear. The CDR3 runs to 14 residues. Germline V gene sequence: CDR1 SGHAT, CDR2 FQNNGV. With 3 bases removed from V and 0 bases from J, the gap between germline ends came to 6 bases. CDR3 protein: CASSLGSSGNTIYF. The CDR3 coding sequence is TGTGCCAGCAGCTTGGGGAGCTCTGGAAACACCATATATTTT. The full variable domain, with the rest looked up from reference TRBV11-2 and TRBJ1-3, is EAGVAQSPRYKIIEKRQSVAFWCNPISGHATLYWYQQILGQGPKLLIQFQNNGVVDDSQLPKDRFSAERLKGVDSTLKIQPAKLEDSAVYLCASSLGSSGNTIYFGEGSWLTVV.

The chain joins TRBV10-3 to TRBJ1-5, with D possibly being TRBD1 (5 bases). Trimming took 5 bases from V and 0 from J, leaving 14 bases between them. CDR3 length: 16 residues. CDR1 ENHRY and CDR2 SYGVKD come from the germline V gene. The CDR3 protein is CAISPEGLNSNQPQHF. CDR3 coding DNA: TGTGCCATCAGTCCCGAGGGACTCAATAGCAATCAGCCCCAGCATTTT.

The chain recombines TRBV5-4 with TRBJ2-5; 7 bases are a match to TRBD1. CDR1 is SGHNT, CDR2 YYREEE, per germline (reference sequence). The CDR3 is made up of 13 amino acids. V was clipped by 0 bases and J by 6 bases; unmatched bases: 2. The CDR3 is CASSLEGAQTQYF. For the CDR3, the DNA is TGTGCCAGCAGCTTGGAGGGGGCGCAGACCCAGTACTTC. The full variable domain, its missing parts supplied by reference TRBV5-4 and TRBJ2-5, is ETGVTQSPTHLIKTRGQQVTLRCSSQSGHNTVSWYQQALGQGPQFIFQYYREEENGRGNFPPRFSGLQFPNYSSELNVNALELDDSALYLCASSLEGAQTQYFGPGTRLLVL.

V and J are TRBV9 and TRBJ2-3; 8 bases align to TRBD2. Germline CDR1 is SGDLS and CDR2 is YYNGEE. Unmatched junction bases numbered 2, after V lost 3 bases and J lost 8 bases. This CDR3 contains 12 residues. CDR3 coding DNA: TGTGCCAGCAGCGGCAGCGGGGGTACGCAGTATTTT. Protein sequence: CASSGSGGTQYF.

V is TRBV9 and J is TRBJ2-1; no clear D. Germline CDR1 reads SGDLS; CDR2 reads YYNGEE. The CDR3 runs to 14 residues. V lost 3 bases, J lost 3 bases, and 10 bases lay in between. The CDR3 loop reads CASSARYNYNEQFF. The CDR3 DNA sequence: TGTGCCAGCAGCGCCAGATATAACTACAATGAGCAGTTCTTC.

This chain's CDR3 is CASSARDRALQPQHF. Here the CDR3 DNA reads TGTGCCAGCAGTGCAAGGGACAGGGCCCTTCAGCCCCAGCATTTT. The chain is built from TRBV6-2 or TRBV6-3 and TRBJ1-5, with 9 bases identical to TRBD1. With 5 bases clipped from V and 6 bases from J, the junction kept 8 bases outside the gene matches. The CDR3 has 15 amino acids. Germline V gene lookup returns CDR1 MNHEY and CDR2 SVGEGT.

DNA for the CDR3: TGTGCCAGCAGCTTAGCTCGGAACGGGAGGGGTGAGCAGTTCTTC. This gives the protein CASSLARNGRGEQFF. J is TRBJ2-1 and V is TRBV11-1; 8 bases map to TRBD2. The CDR3 consists of 15 residues. Trimming cost V 0 bases and J 9 bases; bases outside gene matches: 7. CDR1 is SGHAT, CDR2 FQDESV, per germline (reference sequence).

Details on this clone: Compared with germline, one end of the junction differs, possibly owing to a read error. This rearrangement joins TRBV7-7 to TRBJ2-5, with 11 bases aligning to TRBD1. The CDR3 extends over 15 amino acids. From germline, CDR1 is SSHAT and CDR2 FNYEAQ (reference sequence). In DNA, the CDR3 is TGTGCTAGCAGCTTAGGCGGGACAGGGGGTCAGACCCAGTACTTC. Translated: CASSLGGTGGQTQYF. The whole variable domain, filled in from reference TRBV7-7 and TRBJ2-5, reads GAGVSQSPRYKVTKRGQDVTLRCDPISSHATLYWYQQALGQGPEFLTYFNYEAQPDKSGLPSDRFSAERPEGSISTLTIQRTEQRDSAMYRCASSLGGTGGQTQYFGPGTRLLVL.

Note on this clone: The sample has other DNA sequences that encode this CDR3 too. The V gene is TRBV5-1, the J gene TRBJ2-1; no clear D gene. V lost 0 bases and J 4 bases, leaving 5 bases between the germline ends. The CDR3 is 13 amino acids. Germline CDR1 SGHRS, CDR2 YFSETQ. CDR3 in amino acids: CASSLGQYNEQFF. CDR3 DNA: TGCGCCAGCAGCTTGGGGCAGTACAATGAGCAGTTCTTC.

This CDR3 reads CASSLLPRLAGDEQFF. The CDR3 DNA sequence: TGTGCCAGCAGCTTGTTACCGAGACTAGCGGGCGATGAGCAGTTCTTC. The chain carries TRBV5-6 and TRBJ2-1; TRBD2 aligns across 10 bases. This CDR3 has 16 amino acids. V lost 1 base, J lost 8 bases, and 9 bases stayed unmatched. CDR1 SGHDT and CDR2 YYEEEE come from the germline V gene.

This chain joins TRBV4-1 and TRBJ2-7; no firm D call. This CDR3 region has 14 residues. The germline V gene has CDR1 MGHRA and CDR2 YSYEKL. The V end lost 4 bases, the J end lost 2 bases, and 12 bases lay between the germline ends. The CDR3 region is CASSLDTVAYEQYF. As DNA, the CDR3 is TGCGCCAGCAGCCTTGACACGGTCGCCTACGAGCAGTACTTC.

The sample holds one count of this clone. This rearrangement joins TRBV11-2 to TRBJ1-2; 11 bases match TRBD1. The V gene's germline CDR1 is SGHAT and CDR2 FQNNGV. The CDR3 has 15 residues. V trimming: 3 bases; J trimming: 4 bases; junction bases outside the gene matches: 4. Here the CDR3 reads CASSFGTGGGYGYTF. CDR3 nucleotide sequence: TGTGCCAGCAGCTTTGGGACAGGGGGTGGCTATGGCTACACCTTC.

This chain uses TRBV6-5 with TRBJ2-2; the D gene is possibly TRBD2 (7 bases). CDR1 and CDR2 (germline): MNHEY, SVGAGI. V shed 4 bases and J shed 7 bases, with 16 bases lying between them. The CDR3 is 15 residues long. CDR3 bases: TGTGCCAGCAGTTCCCTCGGGGGGCTCGACGGGGAGCTGTTTTTT. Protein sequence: CASSSLGGLDGELFF.

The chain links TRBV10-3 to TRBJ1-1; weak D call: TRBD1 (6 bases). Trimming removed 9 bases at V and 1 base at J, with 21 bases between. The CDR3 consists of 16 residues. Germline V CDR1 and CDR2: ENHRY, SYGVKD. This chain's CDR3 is CAMGGGTNDPNTEAFF. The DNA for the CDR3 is TGTGCCATGGGAGGGGGTACAAACGACCCGAACACTGAAGCTTTCTTT.

CDR3 in DNA: TGTGCCAGCAGCTTAGCGGGGCAGGTTGCGGATACGCAGTATTTT. As protein: CASSLAGQVADTQYF. The chain joins TRBV7-2 to TRBJ2-3; possible D gene TRBD1, 5 bases. V gave up 0 bases and J gave up 6 bases, with 13 bases separating them. In germline, CDR1 is SGHTA, CDR2 FQGNSA. The CDR3 contains 15 residues.

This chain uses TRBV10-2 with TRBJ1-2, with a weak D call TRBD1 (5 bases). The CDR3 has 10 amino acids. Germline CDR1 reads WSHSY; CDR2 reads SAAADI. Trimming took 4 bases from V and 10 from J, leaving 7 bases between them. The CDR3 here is CASSVRDYTF. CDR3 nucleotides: TGCGCCAGCAGTGTCAGGGACTACACCTTC.

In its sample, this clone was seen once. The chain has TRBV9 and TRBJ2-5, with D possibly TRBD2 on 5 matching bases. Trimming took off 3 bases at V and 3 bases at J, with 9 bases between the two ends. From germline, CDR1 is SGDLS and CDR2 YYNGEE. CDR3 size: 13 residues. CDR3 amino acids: CASSAGLEETQYF. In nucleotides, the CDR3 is TGTGCCAGCAGCGCCGGACTGGAAGAGACCCAGTACTTC.

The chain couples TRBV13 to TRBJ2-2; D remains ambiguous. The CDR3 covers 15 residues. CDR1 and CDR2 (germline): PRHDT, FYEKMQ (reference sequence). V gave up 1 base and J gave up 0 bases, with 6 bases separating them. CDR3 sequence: CASSLVRTNTGELFF. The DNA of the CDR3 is TGTGCCAGCAGCTTAGTCAGAACGAACACCGGGGAGCTGTTTTTT.

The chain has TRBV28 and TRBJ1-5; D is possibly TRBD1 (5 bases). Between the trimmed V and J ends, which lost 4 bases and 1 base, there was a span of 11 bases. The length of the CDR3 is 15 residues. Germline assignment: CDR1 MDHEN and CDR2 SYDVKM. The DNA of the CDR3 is TGTGCCAGCAGTTCCGCACAGGCGAGCAATCAGCCCCAGCATTTT. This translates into CASSSAQASNQPQHF.

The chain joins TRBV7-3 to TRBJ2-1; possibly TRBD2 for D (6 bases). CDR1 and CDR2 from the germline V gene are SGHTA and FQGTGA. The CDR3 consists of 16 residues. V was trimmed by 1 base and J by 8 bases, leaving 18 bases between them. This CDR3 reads CASSLRGTPGIHEQFF. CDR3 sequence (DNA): TGTGCCAGCAGCTTAAGGGGGACTCCCGGTATACATGAGCAGTTCTTC.

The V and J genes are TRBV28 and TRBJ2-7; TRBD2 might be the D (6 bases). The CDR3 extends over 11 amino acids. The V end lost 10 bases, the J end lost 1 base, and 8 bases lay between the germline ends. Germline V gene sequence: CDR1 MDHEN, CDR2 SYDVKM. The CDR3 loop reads CAIGGSYEQYF. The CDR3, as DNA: TGTGCCATCGGAGGGTCCTACGAGCAGTACTTC.

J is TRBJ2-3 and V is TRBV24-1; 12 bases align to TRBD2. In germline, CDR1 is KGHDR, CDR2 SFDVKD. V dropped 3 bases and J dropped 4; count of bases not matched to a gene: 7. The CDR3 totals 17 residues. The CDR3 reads CATSDPPTSGRPDTQYF. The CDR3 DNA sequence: TGTGCCACCAGTGATCCCCCCACTAGCGGGAGGCCAGATACGCAGTATTTT.

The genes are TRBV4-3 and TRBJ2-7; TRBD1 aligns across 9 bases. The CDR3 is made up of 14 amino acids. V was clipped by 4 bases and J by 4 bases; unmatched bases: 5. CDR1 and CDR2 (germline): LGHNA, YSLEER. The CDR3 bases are TGCGCCAGCAGCCCCGGGACAGGGTTTTACGAGCAGTACTTC. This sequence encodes CASSPGTGFYEQYF.

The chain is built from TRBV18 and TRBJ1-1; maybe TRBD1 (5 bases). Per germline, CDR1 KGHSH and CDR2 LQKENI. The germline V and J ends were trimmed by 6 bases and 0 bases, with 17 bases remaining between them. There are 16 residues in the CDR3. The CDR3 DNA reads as TGTGCCAGCTCGCAAAATTGGGGGGGTCTGAACACTGAAGCTTTCTTT. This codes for CASSQNWGGLNTEAFF.

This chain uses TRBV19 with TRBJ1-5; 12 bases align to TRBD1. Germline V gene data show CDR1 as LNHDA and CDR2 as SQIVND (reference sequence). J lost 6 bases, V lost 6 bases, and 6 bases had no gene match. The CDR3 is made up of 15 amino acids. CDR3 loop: CASSRGGQGAQPQHF. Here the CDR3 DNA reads TGTGCCAGTAGCCGCGGGGGACAGGGGGCTCAGCCCCAGCATTTT. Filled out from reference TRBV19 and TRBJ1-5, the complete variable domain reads DGGITQSPKYLFRKEGQNVTLSCEQNLNHDAMYWYRQDPGQGLRLIYYSQIVNDFQKGDIAEGYSVSREKKESFPLTVTSAQKNPTAFYLCASSRGGQGAQPQHFGDGTRLSIL.

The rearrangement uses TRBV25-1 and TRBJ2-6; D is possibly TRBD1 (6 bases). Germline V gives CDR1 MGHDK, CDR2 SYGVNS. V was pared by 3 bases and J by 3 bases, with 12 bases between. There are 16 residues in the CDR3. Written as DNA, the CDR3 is TGTGCCAGCAGTGATTCCACAGGGTTTGGGGCCAACGTCCTGACTTTC. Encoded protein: CASSDSTGFGANVLTF.

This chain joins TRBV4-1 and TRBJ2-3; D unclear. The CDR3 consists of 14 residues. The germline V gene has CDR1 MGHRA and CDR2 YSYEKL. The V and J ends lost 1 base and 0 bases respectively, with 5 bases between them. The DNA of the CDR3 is TGCGCCAGCAGCCAAGGGCTTAGCACAGATACGCAGTATTTT. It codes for CASSQGLSTDTQYF.

The CDR3 sequence is CASSEVGTYSNQPQHF. The CDR3 nucleotides read TGTGCCAGCAGTGAGGTGGGGACATATAGCAATCAGCCCCAGCATTTT. The chain couples TRBV2 to TRBJ1-5; tentative D call: TRBD1 (6 bases). The V gene lost 3 bases and the J gene lost 0 bases, with 12 bases spanning the gap. The CDR3 is 16 residues long. Germline assignment: CDR1 SNHLY and CDR2 FYNNEI. The full variable domain, its missing parts supplied by reference TRBV2 and TRBJ1-5, is EPEVTQTPSHQVTQMGQEVILRCVPISNHLYFYWYRQILGQKVEFLVSFYNNEISEKSEIFDDQFSVERPDGSNFTLKIRSTKLEDSAMYFCASSEVGTYSNQPQHFGDGTRLSIL.